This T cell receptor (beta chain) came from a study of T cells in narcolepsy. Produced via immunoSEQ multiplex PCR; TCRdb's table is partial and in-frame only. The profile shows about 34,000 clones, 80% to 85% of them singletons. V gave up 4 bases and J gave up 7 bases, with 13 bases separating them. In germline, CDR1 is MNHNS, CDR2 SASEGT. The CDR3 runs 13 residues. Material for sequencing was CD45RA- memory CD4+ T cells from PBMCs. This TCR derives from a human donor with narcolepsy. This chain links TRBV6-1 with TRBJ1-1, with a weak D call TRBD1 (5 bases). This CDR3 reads CASSAGRAIEAFF. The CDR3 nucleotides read TGTGCCAGCAGTGCCGGCAGGGCTATTGAAGCTTTCTTT.